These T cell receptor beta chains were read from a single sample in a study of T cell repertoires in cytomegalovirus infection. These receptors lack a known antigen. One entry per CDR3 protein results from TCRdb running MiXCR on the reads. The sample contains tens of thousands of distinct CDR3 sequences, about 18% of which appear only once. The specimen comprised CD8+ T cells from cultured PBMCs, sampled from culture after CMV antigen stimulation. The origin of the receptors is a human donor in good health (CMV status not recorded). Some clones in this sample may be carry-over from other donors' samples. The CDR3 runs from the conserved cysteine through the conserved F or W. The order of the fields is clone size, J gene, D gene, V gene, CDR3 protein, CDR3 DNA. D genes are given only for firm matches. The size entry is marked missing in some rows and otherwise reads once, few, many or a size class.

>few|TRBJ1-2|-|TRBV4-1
CASSQDHSGDGYTF
TGCGCCAGCAGCCAAGATCATTCAGGGGATGGCTACACCTTC
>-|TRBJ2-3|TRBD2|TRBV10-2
CASSEAGGPGDTQYF
TGCGCCAGCAGTGAGGCGGGAGGGCCCGGAGATACGCAGTATTTT
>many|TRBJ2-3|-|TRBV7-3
CASSFDSGGTDTQYF
TGTGCCAGCAGCTTCGACAGCGGTGGGACAGATACGCAGTATTTT
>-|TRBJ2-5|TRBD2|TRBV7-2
CAGRRGGDQYF
TGTGCCGGGCGGCGGGGGGGCGACCAGTACTTC
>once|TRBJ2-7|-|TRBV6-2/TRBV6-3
CASSYISSYEQYF
TGTGCCAGCAGTTACATCTCCAGCTACGAGCAGTACTTC
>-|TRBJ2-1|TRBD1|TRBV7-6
CASSLDRGRDEQFF
TGTGCCAGCAGCTTGGACAGGGGACGAGATGAGCAGTTCTTC
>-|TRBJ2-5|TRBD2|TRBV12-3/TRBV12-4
CASTGRGLAGLGFQETQYF
TGTGCCAGCACCGGGCGGGGACTAGCGGGTCTGGGGTTCCAAGAGACCCAGTACTTC
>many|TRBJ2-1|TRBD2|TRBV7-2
CASSLVGLAEGGEQFF
TGTGCCAGCAGCTTAGTAGGACTAGCGGAGGGGGGTGAGCAGTTCTTC
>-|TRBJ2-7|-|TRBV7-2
CASSWGPPISYEQYF
TGTGCCAGCAGCTGGGGCCCGCCCATCTCCTACGAGCAGTACTTC
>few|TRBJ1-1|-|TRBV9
CASSPSGQRTEAFF
TGTGCCAGCAGCCCCTCAGGACAGCGCACTGAAGCTTTCTTT
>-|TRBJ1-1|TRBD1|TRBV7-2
CASSSRDRGSSNTEAFF
TGTGCCAGCAGCTCCCGGGACAGGGGGTCCTCCAACACTGAAGCTTTCTTT
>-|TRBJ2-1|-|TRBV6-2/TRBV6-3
CASSPTGANEQFF
TGTGCCAGCAGCCCCACTGGGGCCAATGAGCAGTTCTTC
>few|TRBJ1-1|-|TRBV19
CASSTLPRDVGLLNTEAFF
TGTGCCAGTAGTACTCTCCCGAGGGACGTCGGCTTACTAAACACTGAAGCTTTCTTT
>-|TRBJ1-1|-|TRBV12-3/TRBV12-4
CASSLQGMNTEAFF
TGTGCCAGCAGTTTACAGGGGATGAACACTGAAGCTTTCTTT
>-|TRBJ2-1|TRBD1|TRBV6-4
CASSALPPGGKGTGGTYNEQFF
TGTGCCAGCAGTGCTCTACCGCCCGGGGGAAAAGGGACAGGGGGAACCTACAATGAGCAGTTCTTC
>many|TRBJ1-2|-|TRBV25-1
CASGQQYGYTF
TGTGCCAGCGGACAACAATATGGCTACACCTTC
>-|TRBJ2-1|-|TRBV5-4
CASSLLHEQFF
TGTGCCAGCAGCCTACTCCATGAGCAGTTCTTC
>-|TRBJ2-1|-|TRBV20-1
CSARNRNYNEQFF
TGCAGTGCTAGAAACAGGAACTACAATGAGCAGTTCTTC
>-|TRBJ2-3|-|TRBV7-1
CASRPLSNTDTQYF
TGTGCCAGCAGGCCCCTTTCGAACACAGATACGCAGTATTTT
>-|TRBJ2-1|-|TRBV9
CASSVGAGKDNEQFF
TGTGCCAGCAGCGTAGGTGCGGGTAAAGACAATGAGCAGTTCTTC
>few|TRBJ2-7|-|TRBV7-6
CASSFETVYEQYF
TGTGCCAGCAGCTTCGAGACAGTCTACGAGCAGTACTTC
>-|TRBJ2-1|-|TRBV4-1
CASSQDHFTVYNEQFF
TGCGCCAGCAGCCAAGACCATTTTACAGTCTACAATGAGCAGTTCTTC
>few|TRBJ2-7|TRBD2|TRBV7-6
CASSASLAGGVAEQYF
TGTGCCAGCAGCGCTTCTCTAGCGGGAGGGGTTGCCGAGCAGTACTTC
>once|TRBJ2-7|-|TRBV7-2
CASSTRQGYEQYF
TGTGCCAGCAGCACCCGGCAGGGTTACGAGCAGTACTTC
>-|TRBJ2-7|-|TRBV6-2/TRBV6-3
CASSYVRPSYEQYF
TGTGCCAGCAGTTACGTTCGCCCTTCCTACGAGCAGTACTTC
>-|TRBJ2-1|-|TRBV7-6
CASTGRLDNEQFF
TGTGCCAGCACAGGAAGGCTCGACAATGAGCAGTTCTTC
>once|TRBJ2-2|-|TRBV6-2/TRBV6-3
CASSYRRGPYTGELFF
TGTGCCAGCAGTTACCGGCGGGGGCCTTACACCGGGGAGCTGTTTTTT
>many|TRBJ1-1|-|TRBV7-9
CASSRIQGGTEAFF
TGTGCCAGCAGCAGAATTCAAGGGGGAACTGAAGCTTTCTTT
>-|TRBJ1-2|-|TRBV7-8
CASSPDSVINYGYTF
TGTGCCAGCAGCCCGGACAGCGTGATTAACTATGGCTACACCTTC
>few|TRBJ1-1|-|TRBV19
CASSIGRLNTEAFF
TGTGCCAGTAGTATCGGGCGGTTGAACACTGAAGCTTTCTTT
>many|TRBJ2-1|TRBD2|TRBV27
CASSLGLAGDREFF
TGTGCCAGCAGTTTGGGACTAGCGGGAGATAGAGAGTTCTTC
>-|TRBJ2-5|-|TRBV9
CASSAEGLLRGETQYF
TGTGCCAGCAGCGCAGAGGGACTCCTACGGGGGGAGACCCAGTACTTC
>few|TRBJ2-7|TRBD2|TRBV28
CASSFKREGLFLSYEQYF
TGTGCCAGCAGTTTCAAGCGGGAGGGCCTATTCCTCTCCTACGAGCAGTACTTC
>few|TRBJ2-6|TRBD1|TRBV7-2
CASSNPLRDREISGANVLTF
TGTGCCAGCAGCAATCCCCTCCGGGACAGGGAAATCTCTGGGGCCAACGTCCTGACTTTC
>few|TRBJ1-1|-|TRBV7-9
CASISGLEAFF
TGTGCCAGCATCTCAGGGTTAGAAGCTTTCTTT
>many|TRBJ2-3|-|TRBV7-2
CASSLLTTTDTQYF
TGTGCCAGCAGCTTATTGACAACCACAGATACGCAGTATTTT
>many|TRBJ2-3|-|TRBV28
CASSSWGSDTQYF
TGTGCCAGCAGCTCTTGGGGGTCAGATACGCAGTATTTT
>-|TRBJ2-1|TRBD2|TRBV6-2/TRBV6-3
CASSYPSGDYNEQFF
TGTGCCAGCAGTTATCCTAGCGGGGACTACAATGAGCAGTTCTTC
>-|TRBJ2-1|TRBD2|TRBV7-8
CASSSTETSGGNEQFF
TGTGCCAGCAGCTCTACGGAGACTAGCGGGGGCAATGAGCAGTTCTTC
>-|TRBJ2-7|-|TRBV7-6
CASSRTGVEQYF
TGTGCCAGCAGCCGGACGGGAGTGGAGCAGTACTTC
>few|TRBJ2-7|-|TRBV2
CASAGSYEQYF
TGTGCCAGCGCGGGATCCTACGAGCAGTACTTC
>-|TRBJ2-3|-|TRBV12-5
CASGLSTRSDTQYF
TGTGCTAGTGGTTTGTCTACTAGATCGGATACGCAGTATTTT
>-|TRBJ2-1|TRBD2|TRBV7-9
CASRGTSGEDEQFF
TGTGCCAGCAGAGGGACTAGCGGTGAGGATGAGCAGTTCTTC
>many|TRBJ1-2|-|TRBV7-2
CASSLTNNYGYTF
TGTGCCAGCAGCTTAACAAATAACTATGGCTACACCTTC
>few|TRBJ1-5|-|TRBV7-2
CASSLTTNQPQHF
TGTGCCAGCAGCTTAACCACGAATCAGCCCCAGCATTTT
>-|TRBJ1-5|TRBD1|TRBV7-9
CASSQDRVGNQPQHF
TGTGCCAGCAGCCAAGACAGGGTGGGCAATCAGCCCCAGCATTTT
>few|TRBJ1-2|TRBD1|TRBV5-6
CASSWRTGGDGYTF
TGTGCCAGCAGCTGGCGGACAGGGGGCGATGGCTACACCTTC
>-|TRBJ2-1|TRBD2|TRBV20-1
CSAPHARTSGSRVYNEQFF
TGCAGTGCTCCGCACGCGCGGACTAGCGGGAGTAGGGTTTACAATGAGCAGTTCTTC
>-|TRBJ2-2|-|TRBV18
CASSPLRNIGELFF
TGTGCCAGCTCACCACTCAGGAACATCGGGGAGCTGTTTTTT
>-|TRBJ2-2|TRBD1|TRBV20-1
CSARDLTGRGGELFF
TGCAGTGCTAGAGATTTGACAGGGCGAGGGGGGGAGCTGTTTTTT
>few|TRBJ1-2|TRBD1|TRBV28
CASTFRRDRFNYGYTF
TGTGCCAGCACTTTTCGTCGGGACAGGTTTAACTATGGCTACACCTTC
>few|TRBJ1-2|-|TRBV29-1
CSVEDRAGGYTF
TGCAGCGTTGAAGATCGCGCGGGTGGCTACACCTTC